This TCR beta chain was captured in a study of blood T cell repertoires in COVID-19. Looking at the study overall: Sample material is recorded as cDNA or gDNA derived from T cells, B-cell-depleted T cells, or PBMCs.

In the original workflow: The assay estimated nucleated cells by amplifying reference gene primers. Profiled with immunoSEQ multiplex PCR; TCRdb holds only in-frame clones, not every one. V and J calls plus clone size are reproduced from that table; the DNA served to infer D and trimming. This table has 100,000 to 150,000 clones, more than 75% appearing once. V lost 2 bases and J lost 8, with 16 bases in between. This CDR3 is built from 14 residues. Germline CDR1 and CDR2: SGHRS and YFSETQ. Seattle patients were enrolled during active infection and followed longitudinally. This TCR was recovered from a woman in her 70s with COVID-19, enrolled during active disease. The sample consisted of peripheral blood. The chain recombines TRBV5-1 with TRBJ1-2, with D hard to call. This chain's CDR3 is CASSFGQGGDGYTF. CDR3 nucleotides: TGCGCCAGCAGCTTTGGGCAAGGAGGCGACGGCTACACCTTC.